This T cell receptor beta chain was captured by sequencing in a study of CD8+ T cells in alopecia areata. Following extraction, RNA underwent reverse transcription to cDNA, which served as the sequencing template. The assay was immunoSEQ multiplex PCR, and TCRdb's table has in-frame clones only and misses some. The sample lists under 250,000 clones, 56% seen once, with 4% to 6% in the top ten. This TCR was sampled from a human donor in good health. Sequencing was performed on CD8+ T cells sorted from blood.

This chain's CDR3 is CASSDDSPRYYEQYF. The CDR3 nucleotides read TGCGCCAGCAGTGACGATAGCCCCCGTTACTACGAGCAGTACTTC. V and J are TRBV10-2 and TRBJ2-7; no clear D. The germline CDR1 and CDR2 sequences are WSHSY and SAAADI. The CDR3 is 15 residues long. V lost 3 bases and J lost 3, with 15 bases in between.